The 9 T cell receptor beta chains below all came from one sample that was sequenced in a study of technical replicates of blood from a few donors. TCRdb keeps only in-frame clones here, not all; method: immunoSEQ multiplex PCR. The data contain about 62,000 clones, roughly nine tenths of them singletons. Sample: PBMCs. Receptor source: a human donor in good health. Some clones in this sample may be carry-over from other donors' samples.

The chain combines TRBV9 with TRBJ2-3; 7 nucleotides line up with TRBD2. The CDR3 runs to 15 residues. After removal of 5 bases from V and 0 bases from J, the junction contained 6 bases not matched to a gene. The germline gives CDR1 SGDLS, CDR2 YYNGEE. Here the CDR3 reads CASRAGRTSTDTQYF. CDR3 bases: TGTGCCAGCAGAGCGGGACGGACTAGCACAGATACGCAGTATTTT.

The chain carries TRBV7-2 and TRBJ2-7; D may be TRBD2 (6 bases). In germline, CDR1 is SGHTA, CDR2 FQGNSA. CDR3 size: 15 residues. The V end was cut by 1 base, the J end by 0 bases, with 10 bases between. CDR3 protein: CASSLGAGFSYEQYF. CDR3 DNA sequence: TGTGCCAGCAGCTTAGGCGCGGGGTTCTCCTACGAGCAGTACTTC.

The chain uses TRBV7-3 and TRBJ2-5; TRBD1 matches at 8 bases. The CDR3 totals 18 residues. The J segment lost 4 bases and the V segment lost 5 bases, leaving 18 bases of the junction unmatched. CDR1 and CDR2 (germline): SGHTA, FQGTGA. The CDR3 bases are TGTGCCAGCAGCCAGACCCCCCGTCAGGGGGCGCTAAGAGAGACCCAGTACTTC. Its translation: CASSQTPRQGALRETQYF.

This clone was seen once. This chain connects TRBV5-1 to TRBJ1-4, with unresolved D. This CDR3 has 15 amino acids. Trimming took off 0 bases at V and 2 bases at J, with 8 bases between the two ends. CDR1 and CDR2 from the germline V gene are SGHRS and YFSETQ. The DNA for the CDR3 is TGCGCCAGCAGCTTGGATTATATGACTAATGAAAAACTGTTTTTT. Translating gives CASSLDYMTNEKLFF.

V usage is TRBV5-1 and J usage is TRBJ2-1; 8 bases fit TRBD2. V shed 4 bases, J shed 3 bases, and the junction held 3 bases outside the gene matches. Germline CDR1 is SGHRS and CDR2 is YFSETQ. The CDR3 sequence is 14 residues long. CDR3 in DNA: TGCGCCAGCAGCCGCAGCGGGGGCTACAATGAGCAGTTCTTC. Translated: CASSRSGGYNEQFF.

The genes are TRBV5-1 and TRBJ2-2; D unclear. Germline V gives CDR1 SGHRS, CDR2 YFSETQ. The CDR3 is made up of 15 amino acids. Trimming stripped 0 bases from V and 1 base from J, with 7 bases between. The CDR3 DNA reads TGCGCCAGCAGCTTGGGACAACAGAACACCGGGGAGCTGTTTTTT. It is translated as CASSLGQQNTGELFF.

The rearrangement links TRBV6-5 to TRBJ1-2, with 7 bases aligning to TRBD1. This CDR3 is 16 amino acids long. Germline CDR1 is MNHEY and CDR2 is SVGAGI. The V segment lost 0 bases and the J segment 6 bases; nucleotides outside the gene matches: 10. CDR3 amino acids: CASSYSQSIQGNGYTF. The CDR3 nucleotides read TGTGCCAGCAGTTACTCCCAATCCATACAGGGGAATGGCTACACCTTC.

The sample holds one count of this clone. The chain has TRBV4-1 and TRBJ2-1; 10 nucleotides align to TRBD2. Germline V gene data show CDR1 as MGHRA and CDR2 as YSYEKL. The CDR3 is 15 amino acids. V shed 6 bases and J 4 bases; nucleotides not matched to a gene: 6. The CDR3 sequence is CASRGAGGPYNEQFF. The DNA for the CDR3 is TGCGCCAGCAGGGGAGCGGGGGGGCCTTACAATGAGCAGTTCTTC.

The chain links TRBV7-8 to TRBJ2-7; D is ambiguous. The germline V gene encodes CDR1 SGHVS and CDR2 FQNEAQ. This CDR3 spans 14 amino acids. Trimming took 5 bases from V and 5 from J, leaving 16 bases between them. CDR3 sequence (DNA): TGTGCCAGCAGCCATCAAGCGCTAGAGGACGAGCAGTACTTC. It translates to CASSHQALEDEQYF.